Presented here are 18 T cell receptor beta chains from one specimen sequenced in a study of shared clonotypes between healthy human individuals. The naive CD8 population came from CD45RO-negative cells selected for CCR7, without terminally differentiated effector memory CD45RA+ cells. Data came from immunoSEQ multiplex PCR; TCRdb stores just in-frame clones and leaves some out. Seen here are about 1,900,000 clones, about 95% observed once, and the top ten hold 0.95% to 1.5%. The source material was naive CD8+ T cells sorted from blood. The receptors here all came from a man aged 18 to 35 in good health.

The V and J genes are TRBV19 and TRBJ1-1; D is ambiguous. The CDR3 has 11 amino acids. Per germline, CDR1 LNHDA and CDR2 SQIVND (reference sequence). V was shortened by 6 bases and J by 5 bases, with 7 bases between the two germline ends. The CDR3 sequence: CASRDLTEAFF. The CDR3 nucleotides read TGTGCCAGTAGAGATCTAACTGAAGCTTTCTTT.

This clone showed up just once. In the same sample, other DNA sequences code for this CDR3. The chain combines TRBV30 with TRBJ2-5; possibly TRBD2 for D (5 bases). The V end was cut by 0 bases, the J end by 1 base, with 9 bases between. The germline V gene encodes CDR1 GTSNPN and CDR2 SVGIG (reference sequence). The CDR3 contains 14 residues. The CDR3, as DNA: TGTGCCTGGAGTGTACCGGGGTCCCAAGAGACCCAGTACTTC. It encodes CAWSVPGSQETQYF.

The V call is TRBV6-1, the J call TRBJ1-1, with D perhaps TRBD1 (5 bases). The CDR3 has 17 residues. Germline CDR1 and CDR2: MNHNS and SASEGT. Between the trimmed V and J ends, which lost 2 bases and 0 bases, there was a span of 16 bases. CDR3 bases: TGTGCCAGCAGTGAATGGGCAGGGTCGTACATGAACACTGAAGCTTTCTTT. Translation: CASSEWAGSYMNTEAFF.

The chain joins TRBV7-9 to TRBJ1-4; 7 bases fit TRBD1. This CDR3 is built from 16 residues. Germline trimming cut 5 bases from V and 6 bases from J; bases unmatched to any gene: 12. Germline V gene sequence: CDR1 SEHNR, CDR2 FQNEAQ (reference sequence). CDR3 nucleotide sequence: TGTGCCAGCAGCGCCGAAGGGAGGGACAGAGATGAAAAACTGTTTTTT. This sequence encodes CASSAEGRDRDEKLFF.

The gene calls are TRBV10-2 and TRBJ1-6, with D uncertain. Trimming left V 3 bases short and J 4 bases short, with 10 bases between. Germline CDR1 is WSHSY and CDR2 is SAAADI. This CDR3 is built from 15 residues. CDR3 coding DNA: TGCGCCAGCAGTGATATCTACAGTTATAATTCACCCCTCCACTTT. Its translation is CASSDIYSYNSPLHF.

The rearrangement uses TRBV30 and TRBJ1-1; possibly TRBD1 for D (5 bases). Trimming took 0 bases from V and 3 from J, leaving 14 bases between them. The CDR3 is made up of 15 amino acids. CDR1 is GTSNPN, CDR2 SVGIG, per germline (reference sequence). This CDR3 reads CAWSVLDIRYTEAFF. CDR3 bases: TGTGCCTGGAGTGTACTGGACATAAGGTACACTGAAGCTTTCTTT.

The CDR3 coding sequence is TGTGCCAGCAGCCCAGACCTGAACACTGAAGCTTTCTTT. Protein sequence: CASSPDLNTEAFF. The V call is TRBV5-4, the J call TRBJ1-1; D unclear. There are 13 residues in the CDR3. CDR1 is SGHNT and CDR2 is YYREEE in the germline V gene (reference sequence). V gave up 4 bases and J gave up 0 bases, with 7 bases separating them.

V usage is TRBV10-3 and J usage is TRBJ2-5; 7 bases agree with TRBD1. The junction had 11 bases not matched to a gene; V was cut back by 3 bases and J by 4 bases. Germline V gene data show CDR1 as ENHRY and CDR2 as SYGVKD. The CDR3 extends over 16 amino acids. CDR3 nucleotide sequence: TGTGCCATCAGTGACCCAGGGCGAAGACAGGGAGAGACCCAGTACTTC. Encoded protein: CAISDPGRRQGETQYF.

This clone came up a few times. This chain uses TRBV2 with TRBJ1-2; maybe TRBD1 (6 bases). This CDR3 comprises 13 residues. Per the germline V gene, CDR1 is SNHLY and CDR2 is FYNNEI. V gave up 7 bases and J gave up 4 bases, with 13 bases separating them. The CDR3: CASIEWTAYGYTF. CDR3 nucleotide sequence: TGTGCCAGCATCGAATGGACAGCCTATGGCTACACCTTC.

The chain carries TRBV30 and TRBJ1-2; maybe TRBD1 (5 bases). Germline V gives CDR1 GTSNPN, CDR2 SVGIG (reference sequence). V lost 1 base and J lost 8, with 26 bases in between. The CDR3 runs 17 residues. CDR3 coding DNA: TGTGCCTGGAGTGAAGCATCCCTATCGGGGCCGCATGGAGGCTACACCTTC. It encodes CAWSEASLSGPHGGYTF.

The chain links TRBV7-2 to TRBJ2-5; 8 nucleotides align to TRBD2. Germline CDR1 reads SGHTA; CDR2 reads FQGNSA. This CDR3 contains 17 residues. V trimming: 3 bases; J trimming: 2 bases; junction bases outside the gene matches: 11. As DNA, the CDR3 is TGTGCCAGCAGCTTTCCTCCTAGCGGGCCGGGACAAGAGACCCAGTACTTC. Its translation is CASSFPPSGPGQETQYF.

The chain combines TRBV7-9 with TRBJ2-7; D gene ambiguous. V shed 5 bases and J shed 3 bases, with 8 bases lying between them. CDR3 length: 12 amino acids. Looked up from germline, CDR1 is SEHNR and CDR2 is FQNEAQ (reference sequence). CDR3 nucleotides: TGTGCCAGCAGCCCACCCTTCTACGAGCAGTACTTC. Translation: CASSPPFYEQYF. The full variable domain, with the rest looked up from reference TRBV7-9 and TRBJ2-7, is DTGVSQNPRHKITKRGQNVTFRCDPISEHNRLYWYRQTLGQGPEFLTYFQNEAQLEKSRLLSDRFSAERPKGSFSTLEIQRTEQGDSAMYLCASSPPFYEQYFGPGTRLTVT.

The chain is built from TRBV5-4 and TRBJ2-7, with a possible D match to TRBD1 (5 bases). Germline loops: CDR1 SGHNT, CDR2 YYREEE (reference sequence). Trimming shortened V by 2 bases and J by 6 bases, and 12 bases separated the two germline ends. CDR3 size: 13 residues. The DNA of the CDR3 is TGTGCCAGCAGCTTCCAGGGCAGTAGCGAGCAGTACTTC. As protein: CASSFQGSSEQYF.

Comments on this clone: The sample carries other DNA sequences with the same CDR3. The chain links TRBV19 to TRBJ2-7, with D perhaps TRBD1 (6 bases). V was clipped by 5 bases and J by 1 base, with 12 bases between them. Germline V gene lookup returns CDR1 LNHDA and CDR2 SQIVND (reference sequence). This CDR3 spans 14 amino acids. The CDR3 coding sequence is TGTGCCAGTAGTCCCGCCACAGGGTCCTACGAGCAGTACTTC. Its translation: CASSPATGSYEQYF.

CDR3: CASSQEAGALYGYTF. The CDR3 region has the DNA TGCGCCAGCAGCCAAGAGGCGGGGGCCCTCTATGGCTACACCTTC. The chain joins TRBV4-1 to TRBJ1-2; the D gene is possibly TRBD1 (6 bases). This CDR3 comprises 15 residues. Trimming cost V 0 bases and J 4 bases, with 12 bases left between them. Germline loops: CDR1 MGHRA, CDR2 YSYEKL.

CDR3 region: CSVERAGLGGTEAFF. As DNA, the CDR3 is TGCAGCGTTGAAAGAGCAGGGTTGGGCGGCACTGAAGCTTTCTTT. The chain links TRBV29-1 to TRBJ1-1; D perhaps matches TRBD1 (5 bases). Germline CDR1 and CDR2: SQVTM and ANQGSEA. This CDR3 comprises 15 residues. Trimming stripped 2 bases from V and 4 bases from J, with 17 bases between.

The chain combines TRBV30 with TRBJ1-6; 11 positions agree with TRBD1. Germline values: CDR1 GTSNPN, CDR2 SVGIG (reference sequence). The J segment lost 10 bases and the V segment lost 0 bases, leaving 2 bases of the junction unmatched. There are 14 residues in the CDR3. CDR3 in DNA: TGTGCCTGGAGTGTAGGGACAGGGGGATCACCCCTCCACTTT. Amino acids: CAWSVGTGGSPLHF.

This rearrangement joins TRBV30 to TRBJ1-1; D is unresolved. The V gene lost 0 bases and the J gene lost 5 bases, with 22 bases spanning the gap. This CDR3 is 17 amino acids long. Germline V gene lookup returns CDR1 GTSNPN and CDR2 SVGIG (reference sequence). The chain's CDR3 is CAWSVLGPRRAETEAFF. CDR3 coding DNA: TGTGCCTGGAGTGTACTTGGCCCGCGCCGAGCCGAAACTGAAGCTTTCTTT. Full variable domain (rest looked up from reference TRBV30 and TRBJ1-1): SQTIHQWPATLVQPVGSPLSLECTVEGTSNPNLYWYRQAAGRGLQLLFYSVGIGQISSEVPQNLSASRPQDRQFILSSKKLLLSDSGFYLCAWSVLGPRRAETEAFFGQGTRLTVV.